By proportion, the clone carrying this TCR beta chain is medium-sized. Clinical history reported by participants formed the basis on which cohorts were assigned. This record belongs to a study of blood T cell repertoires in COVID-19. The overall study: COVID-19 samples from acute and convalescent phases originated in the United States, Italy and Spain.

The table came from immunoSEQ multiplex PCR; TCRdb's copy has only in-frame clones and leaves some out. The top ten hold more than 3% of the sample, which has roughly 230,000 clones, more than 65% seen once. The TCR sequence derives from a man aged 50 to 60 who had recovered from COVID-19. Sequencing was carried out using PBMCs or T cells enriched from blood (not recorded which).

In DNA, the CDR3 is TGTGCCAGCAGTCCAACTAGCGCTTCCGGGGAGCTGTTTTTT. It encodes CASSPTSASGELFF. This sequence joins TRBV28 and TRBJ2-2; 7 nucleotides agree with TRBD2. Germline trimming cut 5 bases from V and 6 bases from J; bases unmatched to any gene: 6. The CDR3 consists of 14 residues. The germline V gene has CDR1 MDHEN and CDR2 SYDVKM.